Following are 20 T cell receptor beta chains from one sample sequenced in a study of regulatory T cells in long-lasting Graves disease. Library construction for TCR beta used iRepertoire HTBI primers and Arm-PCR of CDR3 regions. MiXCR, applied by TCRdb to the multiplex PCR reads, yields one record per CDR3 protein. This table has over 400,000 distinct CDR3 sequences, 14% appearing once. Time point: newly diagnosed GD, antithyroid drugs for less than 3 months. The authors made the TCR library using RNA they extracted from PBMCs. The same specimen was also included in a second study, on T cells in Graves' hyperthyroidism and ophthalmopathy.

The sample consisted of peripheral blood mononuclear cells (PBMCs), taken at new diagnosis, from a patient treated with antithyroid drugs. These receptor sequences come from a woman aged 45 to 65 with Graves disease.

V gene TRBV4-1 combines with J gene TRBJ2-7; D unresolved. The ends were cut back, 3 bases at V and 0 bases at J, with 21 bases in the middle. The CDR3 spans 18 residues. Germline assignment: CDR1 MGHRA and CDR2 YSYEKL. This CDR3 reads CASSHLDTKGTRSYEQYF. The CDR3 DNA follows: TGCGCCAGCAGCCACCTCGACACTAAGGGAACCCGCTCCTACGAGCAGTACTTC.

This clonotype was counted only a few times. The rearrangement links TRBV5-1 to TRBJ1-1; no clear D. V lost 4 bases and J lost 4, with 14 bases in between. Germline-derived CDR1 and CDR2 are SGHRS and YFSETQ. The CDR3 extends over 14 amino acids. In DNA form, the CDR3 reads TGCGCCAGCAGCCCCGTAGGAGTGAGCACTGAAGCTTTCTTT. Its translation: CASSPVGVSTEAFF.

This clonotype occurred a few times. CDR3 sequence reads: CSAGTSGNYGQFF. The CDR3 region has the DNA TGCAGCGCAGGGACTAGCGGGAATTATGGGCAGTTCTTC. The chain is built from TRBV29-1 and TRBJ2-1; 13 bases match TRBD2. Germline CDR1 is SQVTM and CDR2 is ANQGSEA. V was clipped by 7 bases and J by 12 bases; unmatched bases: 9. The CDR3 extends over 13 amino acids.

This clonotype was counted at least ten times. The chain joins TRBV6-5 to TRBJ2-7; D not certain. The CDR3 contains 15 residues. The germline CDR1 and CDR2 sequences are MNHEY and SVGAGI. V lost 0 bases, J lost 6 bases, and 15 bases lay in between. The CDR3 here is CASSYSISASFEQYF. The CDR3, as DNA: TGTGCCAGCAGTTACTCGATTTCGGCCAGTTTCGAGCAGTACTTC.

This clonotype was picked up many times. The chain joins TRBV12-3 or TRBV12-4 to TRBJ2-2; 7 bases align to TRBD1. Trimming at V came to 6 bases and at J to 4 bases, leaving 8 bases not matched to a gene. CDR3 size: 15 residues. CDR3 in DNA: TGTGCCAGCAGCGCCACACAGGGGAGCACCGGGGAGCTGTTTTTT. It encodes CASSATQGSTGELFF.

This clonotype was seen many times. This chain links TRBV2 with TRBJ1-5; the D gene is possibly TRBD1 (5 bases). CDR3 length: 16 residues. The V gene's germline CDR1 is SNHLY and CDR2 FYNNEI. The ends were cut back, 7 bases at V and 1 base at J, with 17 bases in the middle. The DNA of the CDR3 is TGTGCCAGCAAATTGGGGGGTTTATTGAGCAATCAGCCCCAGCATTTT. Its protein is CASKLGGLLSNQPQHF. Complete variable domain (other parts from reference TRBV2 and TRBJ1-5): EPEVTQTPSHQVTQMGQEVILRCVPISNHLYFYWYRQILGQKVEFLVSFYNNEISEKSEIFDDQFSVERPDGSNFTLKIRSTKLEDSAMYFCASKLGGLLSNQPQHFGDGTRLSIL.

This clonotype was detected ten times or more. The chain links TRBV12-3 or TRBV12-4 to TRBJ1-1, with D possibly being TRBD1 (5 bases). V was cut by 7 bases and J by 1 base, with 13 bases left in between. The CDR3 has 14 amino acids. The CDR3, as DNA: TGTGCCAGCACCATGGTGGGGGGGAACACTGAAGCTTTCTTT. It specifies CASTMVGGNTEAFF.

This sequence joins TRBV2 and TRBJ2-3; 11 positions match TRBD2. V was clipped by 6 bases and J by 0 bases; unmatched bases: 20. Germline V lookup: CDR1 SNHLY, CDR2 FYNNEI. The CDR3 has 21 residues. The CDR3 DNA is TGTGCCAGCAGGCCAACGGGACTAGCGGAAACGGAGAATACTAGCACAGATACGCAGTATTTT. Its translation is CASRPTGLAETENTSTDTQYF.

The chain recombines TRBV20-1 with TRBJ1-6; D is unresolved. Per the germline V gene, CDR1 is DFQATT and CDR2 is SNEGSKA (reference sequence). The CDR3 runs to 16 residues. Trimming cost V 1 base and J 0 bases, with 10 bases left between them. The CDR3 DNA sequence: TGCAGTGCTAGAGGGCCTCTGAGCTCCTATAATTCACCCCTCCACTTT. Translation: CSARGPLSSYNSPLHF.

The CDR3 reads CASSTSRDRGLYETQYF. CDR3 nucleotides: TGTGCCAGCAGTACATCCCGGGACAGGGGGCTGTATGAGACCCAGTACTTC. The chain couples TRBV27 to TRBJ2-5; 12 bases fit TRBD1. With V trimmed by 5 bases and J by 5 bases, 12 bases remained unmatched. Germline-derived CDR1 and CDR2 are MNHEY and SMNVEV (reference sequence). The CDR3 totals 17 residues.

There are many counts of this clonotype. This chain joins TRBV19 and TRBJ2-5; tentative D call: TRBD2 (6 bases). The CDR3 extends over 14 amino acids. Germline loops: CDR1 LNHDA, CDR2 SQIVND (reference sequence). Trimming shortened V by 5 bases and J by 2 bases, and 12 bases separated the two germline ends. The CDR3 region is CASSGAGRQETQYF. The DNA of the CDR3 is TGTGCCAGTAGTGGCGCGGGGCGGCAAGAGACCCAGTACTTC.

This clonotype has a count of ten or more. This CDR3 reads CASSLRTSAYEQYF. The CDR3, as DNA: TGTGCCAGCAGTTTAAGGACTAGCGCATACGAGCAGTACTTC. The rearrangement links TRBV12-3 or TRBV12-4 to TRBJ2-7; 9 nucleotides match TRBD2. The length of the CDR3 is 14 residues. The junction had 3 bases not matched to a gene; V was cut back by 2 bases and J by 4 bases.

Regarding this clonotype: This may be a read error, as it is one base from a much larger clone. The chain employs TRBV5-1 and TRBJ2-7, with TRBD1 as a possible D gene (6 bases). This CDR3 has 15 amino acids. Trimming removed 3 bases at V and 3 bases at J, with 16 bases between. The germline gives CDR1 SGHRS, CDR2 YFSETQ. The CDR3 protein is CASSSDSQSIYEQYF. The CDR3 DNA is TGCGCCAGCAGCTCGGACAGTCAGAGTATCTACGAGCAGTACTTC.

Ten or more counts support this clonotype. The genes are TRBV2 and TRBJ1-2; possible D gene TRBD1, 6 bases. The germline V gene encodes CDR1 SNHLY and CDR2 FYNNEI. The CDR3 consists of 13 residues. V was trimmed by 3 bases and J by 7 bases, leaving 12 bases between them. The CDR3 DNA reads TGTGCCAGCAGTGATGGGGGGCTGGTTGGCTACACCTTC. Translating gives CASSDGGLVGYTF. The full variable domain, rest sourced from reference TRBV2 and TRBJ1-2, is EPEVTQTPSHQVTQMGQEVILRCVPISNHLYFYWYRQILGQKVEFLVSFYNNEISEKSEIFDDQFSVERPDGSNFTLKIRSTKLEDSAMYFCASSDGGLVGYTFGSGTRLTVV.

This clonotype was counted many times. The chain has TRBV6-1 and TRBJ2-1; D unresolved. Trimming took 2 bases from V and 4 from J, leaving 15 bases between them. The CDR3 runs to 16 residues. The germline gives CDR1 MNHNS, CDR2 SASEGT. Here the CDR3 reads CASSEFPQFLYNEQFF. In nucleotides, the CDR3 is TGTGCCAGCAGTGAATTCCCGCAATTTCTTTACAATGAGCAGTTCTTC.

Worth noting for this clonotype: One base away lies a much larger clone, so this may be a sequencing read error. The chain links TRBV7-3 to TRBJ2-5; D is ambiguous. The CDR3 has 13 amino acids. Per the germline V gene, CDR1 is SGHTA and CDR2 is FQGTGA. The CDR3, as DNA: TGTGCCAGCAGCCCCATTCCACAAGTGACCCAGTACTTC. Encoded protein: CASSPIPQVTQYF.

At least ten counts were recorded for this clonotype. The chain uses TRBV20-1 and TRBJ2-7; 7 bases are a match to TRBD2. Germline values: CDR1 DFQATT, CDR2 SNEGSKA (reference sequence). This CDR3 contains 18 residues. V lost 1 base, J lost 0 bases, and 15 bases stayed unmatched. For the CDR3, the DNA is TGCAGTGCTAGAGGGGGCGGGAGTGGAAAAATAAGCTCCTACGAGCAGTACTTC. It yields the protein CSARGGGSGKISSYEQYF.

This clonotype occurred many times. The chain recombines TRBV11-2 with TRBJ1-1, with unresolved D. Germline values: CDR1 SGHAT, CDR2 FQNNGV. The CDR3 contains 16 residues. V was clipped by 5 bases and J by 7 bases, with 23 bases between them. The chain's CDR3 is CASSPRRASAWGEAFF. The CDR3 DNA reads as TGTGCCAGCAGCCCCCGACGGGCCAGTGCTTGGGGTGAAGCTTTCTTT.

This clonotype came up many times. The gene calls are TRBV5-1 and TRBJ2-1; tentative D call: TRBD2 (6 bases). The CDR3 sequence is 16 residues long. Per germline, CDR1 SGHRS and CDR2 YFSETQ. The V and J ends lost 5 bases and 1 base respectively, with 16 bases between them. The CDR3 DNA reads as TGCGCCAGCAGTTCCGCAGCGGGCCGTTCCTACAATGAGCAGTTCTTC. It encodes CASSSAAGRSYNEQFF.

V and J are TRBV19 and TRBJ2-2; a possible D gene is TRBD2 (6 bases). Trimming took off 10 bases at V and 8 bases at J, with 11 bases between the two ends. CDR1 LNHDA and CDR2 SQIVND come from the germline V gene (reference sequence). The CDR3 extends over 11 amino acids. DNA for the CDR3: TGTGCCACCCCCGCGGGAGGGGAGCTGTTTTTT. This gives the protein CATPAGGELFF.